These 21 T cell receptor beta chains share one sample of origin, sequenced in a study of T cells in Graves' hyperthyroidism and ophthalmopathy. Amplification of TCR beta CDR3 regions used RNA as the template. A first-round RT-PCR of the TCR CDR3 used the HTBI primer set. TCRdb itself ran the multiplex PCR reads through MiXCR, one entry per CDR3 protein. The data show about 560,000 distinct CDR3 sequences, with roughly 14% seen just once and around 7.3% held by the top ten. Sample: blood. These receptors came from a woman in her twenties or thirties with Graves' hyperthyroidism.

This clonotype was observed a single time. At one end, the junction sequence differs from germline, possibly due to a read error. The V and J genes are TRBV7-9 and TRBJ1-1, with D possibly matching TRBD1 (6 bases). The germline V gene encodes CDR1 SEHNR and CDR2 FQNEAQ (reference sequence). The CDR3 contains 13 residues. The CDR3 is CAGSLGGDTEAFF. CDR3 sequence (DNA): TGTGCCGGCAGCTTAGGGGGTGACACTGAAGCTTTCTTT.

The chain uses TRBV20-1 and TRBJ2-1, with 11 bases identical to TRBD1. The trim removed 3 bases at V and 6 bases at J, leaving 7 bases unmatched. The germline CDR1 and CDR2 sequences are DFQATT and SNEGSKA (reference sequence). The CDR3 is 15 amino acids. The CDR3, as DNA: TGCAGTGCTAGGGGTCCGGGACAGGGGGTCAATGAGCAGTTCTTC. This codes for CSARGPGQGVNEQFF.

At least ten counts were recorded for this clonotype. The chain joins TRBV7-3 to TRBJ2-5; D remains ambiguous. This CDR3 contains 14 residues. Trimming removed 1 base from V and 7 bases from J, with 13 bases in between. CDR1 SGHTA and CDR2 FQGTGA come from the germline V gene. The CDR3 loop reads CASSLIGSVGTQYF. For the CDR3, the DNA is TGTGCCAGCAGCTTAATCGGCAGTGTAGGGACCCAGTACTTC. Combining the CDR3 with reference TRBV7-3 and TRBJ2-5 gives the whole variable domain GAGVSQTPSNKVTEKGKYVELRCDPISGHTALYWYRQSLGQGPEFLIYFQGTGAADDSGLPNDRFFAVRPEGSVSTLKIQRTERGDSAVYLCASSLIGSVGTQYFGPGTRLLVL.

This clonotype came up many times. Written as DNA, the CDR3 is TGTGCCAGCAGCAACCCTGGATTGGGGCAAGAGACCCAGTACTTC. This codes for CASSNPGLGQETQYF. This chain links TRBV11-2 with TRBJ2-5; D unclear. V dropped 5 bases and J dropped 2 bases, with 15 bases sitting between them. Germline loops: CDR1 SGHAT, CDR2 FQNNGV. The CDR3 covers 15 residues.

This clonotype occurred a few times. J is TRBJ1-4 and V is TRBV7-2; D not resolved. The CDR3 loop spans 13 amino acids. Germline loops: CDR1 SGHTA, CDR2 FQGNSA. Trimming took off 3 bases at V and 8 bases at J, with 10 bases between the two ends. The CDR3 DNA follows: TGTGCCAGCAGCTTTGGGGTCTGGGAAAAACTGTTTTTT. Encoded protein: CASSFGVWEKLFF.

This clonotype was counted at least ten times. The rearrangement uses TRBV28 and TRBJ2-7, with D perhaps TRBD1 or TRBD2 (7 bases each). The germline V gene encodes CDR1 MDHEN and CDR2 SYDVKM. V lost 2 bases to trimming and J lost 3 bases, with 17 bases between them. There are 16 residues in the CDR3. The CDR3 DNA reads TGTGCCAGCAGTTTACCCCAATTCAGGGGGGGCTACGAGCAGTACTTC. Its translation: CASSLPQFRGGYEQYF.

This clonotype occurred a few times. The chain links TRBV24-1 to TRBJ2-3, with D perhaps matching TRBD1 or TRBD2 (5 bases each). Germline CDR1 KGHDR, CDR2 SFDVKD. This CDR3 is 15 amino acids long. V lost 4 bases, J lost 2 bases, and 12 bases lay in between. The CDR3 DNA reads TGTGCCACCAGTGACCGGGACGGAAACACAGATACGCAGTATTTT. Its translation is CATSDRDGNTDTQYF.

This clonotype was seen a single time. CDR3: CASTRTGASYEQYF. CDR3 nucleotides: TGTGCCAGTACCCGGACAGGGGCCTCCTACGAGCAGTACTTC. This sequence joins TRBV19 and TRBJ2-7; TRBD1 matches at 9 bases. The junction had 4 bases not matched to a gene; V was cut back by 7 bases and J by 0 bases. Looked up from germline, CDR1 is LNHDA and CDR2 is SQIVND (reference sequence). This CDR3 comprises 14 residues.

This clonotype has a count of ten or more. V is TRBV12-3 or TRBV12-4 and J is TRBJ2-1; 10 nucleotides line up with TRBD2. This CDR3 has 15 residues. The V segment lost 5 bases and the J segment 8 bases; nucleotides outside the gene matches: 9. The DNA of the CDR3 is TGTGCCAGCAGTCTTAGCGGGAGGAAGGGCGATGAGCAGTTCTTC. Its protein is CASSLSGRKGDEQFF.

This clonotype occurred a few times. This chain uses TRBV5-6 with TRBJ2-7; D remains unclear. Trimming took off 4 bases at V and 3 bases at J, with 11 bases between the two ends. Germline V CDR1 and CDR2: SGHDT, YYEEEE. The CDR3 totals 13 residues. The CDR3 DNA reads as TGTGCCAGCAGCGTGGGTGGCGTCTACGAGCAGTACTTC. This encodes CASSVGGVYEQYF.

The V call is TRBV9, the J call TRBJ2-2; 7 nucleotides line up with TRBD1. The CDR3 extends over 15 amino acids. The V gene's germline CDR1 is SGDLS and CDR2 YYNGEE. Losses at the gene ends were 3 bases for V and 3 bases for J; bases not matched to a gene: 5. The CDR3 is CASSGRGLDTGELFF. As DNA, the CDR3 is TGTGCCAGCAGCGGAAGGGGGCTCGACACCGGGGAGCTGTTTTTT.

The chain couples TRBV3-1 to TRBJ2-3; 12 bases are a match to TRBD2. V trimming: 5 bases; J trimming: 4 bases; junction bases outside the gene matches: 4. The CDR3 has 15 amino acids. The germline V gene has CDR1 LGHDT and CDR2 YNNKEL (reference sequence). The CDR3 sequence: CASSTTSGSADTQYF. The DNA of the CDR3 is TGTGCCAGCAGCACGACTAGCGGGAGCGCAGATACGCAGTATTTT.

A few counts support this clonotype. The chain combines TRBV10-2 with TRBJ2-2; no definite D call. Germline CDR1 WSHSY, CDR2 SAAADI. The CDR3 is made up of 14 amino acids. V shed 7 bases and J shed 0 bases, with 9 bases lying between them. The DNA of the CDR3 is TGCGCCAGCATTCGACAAGCGAACACCGGGGAGCTGTTTTTT. Protein: CASIRQANTGELFF.

The chain has TRBV7-2 and TRBJ1-2; TRBD1 might be the D (6 bases). CDR3 length: 15 residues. The germline V and J ends were trimmed by 1 base and 6 bases, with 15 bases remaining between them. Germline V gene lookup returns CDR1 SGHTA and CDR2 FQGNSA. CDR3 sequence reads: CASSLGGQIHHGYTF. Here the CDR3 DNA reads TGTGCCAGCAGCTTAGGGGGGCAGATTCATCATGGCTACACCTTC.

The chain couples TRBV10-3 to TRBJ2-6, with unresolved D. V gave up 2 bases and J gave up 0 bases, with 5 bases separating them. CDR3 length: 15 amino acids. Germline V gives CDR1 ENHRY, CDR2 SYGVKD. The CDR3 protein is CAISEGVSGANVLTF. For the CDR3, the DNA is TGTGCCATCAGTGAGGGAGTCTCTGGGGCCAACGTCCTGACTTTC.

This clonotype showed up many times. The rearrangement joins TRBV7-2 to TRBJ2-1; D remains ambiguous. Trimming took 7 bases from V and 4 from J, leaving 11 bases between them. Germline-derived CDR1 and CDR2 are SGHTA and FQGNSA. The CDR3 length is 13 residues. CDR3 loop: CASNNYLYNEQFF. In DNA, the CDR3 is TGTGCCAGCAACAACTACCTATACAATGAGCAGTTCTTC.

A remark on this clonotype: Relative to the germline gene, one junction end is altered; a read error may explain this. The chain couples TRBV7-2 to TRBJ2-7, with 11 positions matching TRBD2. This CDR3 is 16 amino acids long. Germline V CDR1 and CDR2: SGHTA, FQGNSA. CDR3 amino acids: CASGLRLAGGGYEQYF. CDR3 nucleotides: TGTGCCAGCGGCTTACGGCTAGCGGGAGGTGGATACGAGCAGTACTTC.

This clonotype was recorded many times. One end of the junction is discordant with germline, which a read error may explain. In DNA, the CDR3 is TGTGCCAGCAGTTTACGGGGACTAGGTTCCTTCGAGCAGTACTTC. Protein: CASSLRGLGSFEQYF. The chain couples TRBV27 to TRBJ2-7, with 8 bases that match TRBD2. Germline CDR1 reads MNHEY; CDR2 reads SMNVEV (reference sequence). The CDR3 consists of 15 residues.

Many counts were recorded for this clonotype. The rearrangement links TRBV5-1 to TRBJ2-1; D perhaps matches TRBD2 (5 bases). Per the germline V gene, CDR1 is SGHRS and CDR2 is YFSETQ. The CDR3 length is 17 residues. Trimming left V 4 bases short and J 1 base short, with 18 bases between. The CDR3 region is CASSEREVGGSYNEQFF. The DNA for the CDR3 is TGCGCCAGCAGCGAAAGAGAGGTAGGAGGATCCTACAATGAGCAGTTCTTC.

This clonotype appeared many times. The chain links TRBV29-1 to TRBJ2-5; the match to TRBD2 covers 7 bases. The germline gives CDR1 SQVTM, CDR2 ANQGSEA. The CDR3 spans 13 residues. Unmatched junction bases numbered 6, after V lost 6 bases and J lost 2 bases. The CDR3 sequence: CSVAGLRQETQYF. The DNA for the CDR3 is TGCAGCGTCGCGGGACTACGACAAGAGACCCAGTACTTC.

About this clonotype: This may stem from a read error, because a much larger clone lies one nucleotide away. V gene TRBV5-1 combines with J gene TRBJ1-1, with TRBD1 matching over 9 bases. The V gene end was trimmed by 4 bases and the J gene end by 1 base; junction bases not matched to a gene: 8. The CDR3 runs to 16 residues. The germline gives CDR1 SGHRS, CDR2 YFSETQ. CDR3 sequence reads: CASSSTGGASNTEAFF. The CDR3 DNA reads TGCGCCAGCAGCAGCACAGGGGGCGCTTCGAACACTGAAGCTTTCTTT.